The entry that follows covers one T cell receptor (beta chain) sequence. The sample belongs to a study of preoperative IRX-2 immunotherapy in early breast cancer. Treatment specified: preoperative locoregional IRX-2 cytokine immunotherapy. Samples came from a phase Ib trial of preoperative locoregional IRX-2 cytokine immunotherapy. V was clipped by 1 base and J by 7 bases, with 11 bases between them. CDR3 length: 13 residues. The germline gives CDR1 SGHAT, CDR2 FQNNGV. Sequencing used immunoSEQ multiplex PCR; TCRdb keeps in-frame clones, though not all of them. The data contain around 25,000 clones, about 90% of them singletons.

The specimen comprised tumor tissue, sampled after IRX-2 immunotherapy. The rearrangement uses TRBV11-2 and TRBJ2-7, with D unclear. The TCR sequence derives from a human donor with breast cancer. Written as DNA, the CDR3 is TGTGCCAGCAGCTTAGCAGGCTATGGGGAGCAGTACTTC. It yields the protein CASSLAGYGEQYF.